This T cell receptor beta chain was recorded in a study of PD-1 blockade in classical Hodgkin lymphoma. Regarding the study as a whole: A significant rise in TCR diversity was seen by C4D1 for CD4+ cells but not for CD8+ cells.

With no exception, relapse followed autologous stem cell transplantation in all patients, and brentuximab vedotin exposure varied. Sequencing used immunoSEQ multiplex PCR; TCRdb keeps in-frame clones, though not all of them. In the table there are roughly 14,000 clones, approximately 80% of which are singletons. V shed 5 bases and J shed 7 bases, with 21 bases lying between them. Germline assignment: CDR1 LNHDA and CDR2 SQIVND (reference sequence). This CDR3 has 16 residues. Regarding this clone: Its antigen is undetermined.

J is TRBJ2-1 and V is TRBV19, with D maybe TRBD2 (7 bases). Sequencing was performed on peripheral blood mononuclear cells (PBMCs), taken at baseline. The source of this sequence is a human donor with classical Hodgkin lymphoma. The CDR3 DNA sequence: TGTGCCAGTAGTTTAGGGGGGGGGCCCACGGGAAATGAGCAGTTCTTC. Translated: CASSLGGGPTGNEQFF.